This T cell receptor (beta chain) was recovered during a study of high-grade serous ovarian cancer treatment subgroups. In the study overall: Mean per sample: about 14,000 reads, around 7,100 unique TCR beta rearrangements. Study-wide findings and caveats: CDR1 and CDR2 were left unanalyzed; analyses focused on CDR3. Tumors within one patient showed repertoire similarity of roughly 0.1 to 0.85. Without spatial data, bulk sequencing limits insight into HGSC tumor diversity.

The CDR3 is 13 amino acids. Germline V CDR1 and CDR2: SGHRS, YFSETQ. Trimming stripped 0 bases from V and 15 bases from J, with 16 bases between. In the case of this clone: Its cognate antigen is unknown.

Tumor tissue was taken before any definitive surgery or chemotherapy was given. Data came from immunoSEQ multiplex PCR; TCRdb stores just in-frame clones and leaves some out. Among thousands of clones listed, roughly nine tenths were seen once. The sequence was collected from a human donor with high-grade serous ovarian cancer. Sequencing input: tumor tissue. The chain employs TRBV5-1 and TRBJ1-5, with D maybe TRBD1 (5 bases). The CDR3 bases are TGCGCCAGCAGCTTGGAAGGGTCCAGGGAATGGCATTTT. Translation gives CASSLEGSREWHF.